This T cell receptor beta chain was sequenced during a study of blood T cell repertoires in COVID-19. Study details: COVID-19 samples collected from the United States, Italy and Spain covered acute and convalescent phases. PBMCs, B-cell-depleted T cells, or T cells were the source of the cDNA or gDNA that made up the material.

This clone was detected only a few times. This CDR3 has 14 residues. Trimming at V came to 6 bases and at J to 6 bases, leaving 6 bases not matched to a gene. Germline V CDR1 and CDR2: SNHLY, FYNNEI. Original processing notes: The authors estimated nucleated cell counts from reference gene primer amplification. TCRdb keeps only in-frame clones here, not all; method: immunoSEQ multiplex PCR. The DNA gave D and trimming, while V, J and clone size come from that table. The sample has 200,000 to 250,000 clones, 85% seen once. The participants were between roughly 18 and 89 years old and came from about two dozen US areas.

The rearrangement links TRBV2 to TRBJ1-5; TRBD1 matches at 9 bases. Sequenced: PBMCs or T cells enriched from blood (not recorded which). The receptor was derived from a woman in her forties or fifties with acute COVID-19. The CDR3 DNA reads as TGTGCCAGCAGACGACAGGGGGAGGGTCAGCCCCAGCATTTT. Encoded protein: CASRRQGEGQPQHF. Looking up the rest from reference TRBV2 and TRBJ1-5 gives the full variable domain: EPEVTQTPSHQVTQMGQEVILRCVPISNHLYFYWYRQILGQKVEFLVSFYNNEISEKSEIFDDQFSVERPDGSNFTLKIRSTKLEDSAMYFCASRRQGEGQPQHFGDGTRLSIL.